Below are 18 T cell receptor beta chains sequenced from a single sample in a study of OX40 agonist ivuxolimab in advanced cancers. Repertoires were generated with immunoSEQ multiplex PCR, while TCRdb's copy carries only in-frame clones and drops some. The data contain about 27,000 clones, about 88% of them singletons. The source was CD4+ or CD8+ T cells sorted from blood, collected in a trial of the OX40 agonist ivuxolimab. These receptors came from an adult with an advanced solid tumor such as melanoma, head and neck, liver or kidney cancer.

This chain links TRBV28 with TRBJ2-7; tentative D call: TRBD2 (5 bases). This CDR3 is 14 amino acids long. Germline lookup yields CDR1 MDHEN and CDR2 SYDVKM. Trimming stripped 2 bases from V and 0 bases from J, with 8 bases between. DNA for the CDR3: TGTGCCAGCAGTTTAAGCGGAAACTCCTACGAGCAGTACTTC. Amino acid sequence: CASSLSGNSYEQYF.

This chain uses TRBV28 with TRBJ1-5, with 7 bases that match TRBD1. Trimming at V came to 3 bases and at J to 6 bases, leaving 8 bases not matched to a gene. This CDR3 comprises 15 residues. Germline CDR1 and CDR2: MDHEN and SYDVKM. The CDR3: CASSLGRGFRQPQHF. Here the CDR3 DNA reads TGTGCCAGCAGTTTGGGCAGGGGGTTTCGTCAGCCCCAGCATTTT.

The chain links TRBV12-5 to TRBJ2-1; 10 bases match TRBD1. Per the germline V gene, CDR1 is LGHNT and CDR2 is FRNRAP. The CDR3 has 16 residues. V was clipped by 5 bases and J by 7 bases; unmatched bases: 11. The CDR3 here is CASGPSPGQGRNEQFF. DNA of the CDR3: TGTGCTAGTGGTCCGTCGCCGGGACAGGGGAGGAATGAGCAGTTCTTC.

The gene calls are TRBV15 and TRBJ2-5, with D possibly matching TRBD1 (6 bases). Germline assignment: CDR1 LNHNV and CDR2 YYDKDF (reference sequence). The CDR3 runs 14 residues. Trimming pared 0 bases from V and 4 bases from J, leaving 9 bases between. The CDR3 here is CATSREEGGETQYF. For the CDR3, the DNA is TGTGCCACCAGCAGAGAAGAAGGGGGAGAGACCCAGTACTTC. The full variable domain, its missing parts supplied by reference TRBV15 and TRBJ2-5, is DAMVIQNPRYQVTQFGKPVTLSCSQTLNHNVMYWYQQKSSQAPKLLFHYYDKDFNNEADTPDNFQSRRPNTSFCFLDIRSPGLGDTAMYLCATSREEGGETQYFGPGTRLLVL.

The V gene is TRBV7-8, the J gene TRBJ2-7; unclear D gene. Between the trimmed V and J ends, which lost 0 bases and 2 bases, there was a span of 8 bases. The CDR3 consists of 14 residues. Germline CDR1 and CDR2: SGHVS and FQNEAQ. Here the CDR3 reads CASSLAGSPYEQYF. For the CDR3, the DNA is TGTGCCAGCAGCTTAGCTGGGTCTCCCTACGAGCAGTACTTC.

The rearrangement links TRBV5-8 to TRBJ2-2; perhaps D is TRBD1 or TRBD2 (5 bases each). CDR1 is SGHTS and CDR2 is YDEGEE in the germline V gene. V lost 4 bases, J lost 0 bases, and 16 bases lay in between. This CDR3 spans 17 amino acids. This CDR3 is CASSHRDQIANTGELFF. In DNA form, the CDR3 reads TGTGCCAGCAGCCATCGGGACCAGATCGCGAACACCGGGGAGCTGTTTTTT.

The J gene is TRBJ2-7, the V gene TRBV19; D may be TRBD2 (6 bases). The CDR3 spans 14 residues. Germline V CDR1 and CDR2: LNHDA, SQIVND (reference sequence). V lost 3 bases and J lost 3, with 12 bases in between. The DNA of the CDR3 is TGTGCCAGTAGTATCCGGGACTCCTTCTACGAGCAGTACTTC. This translates into CASSIRDSFYEQYF.

The chain couples TRBV15 to TRBJ2-3, with D unclear. CDR3 length: 14 amino acids. Germline CDR1 is LNHNV and CDR2 is YYDKDF (reference sequence). Between the trimmed V and J ends, which lost 1 base and 2 bases, there was a span of 7 bases. CDR3 coding DNA: TGTGCCACCAGCAGAGTTGGGAACACAGATACGCAGTATTTT. Protein sequence: CATSRVGNTDTQYF.

The chain carries TRBV4-1 and TRBJ2-3, with D possibly being TRBD2 (6 bases). Germline CDR1 MGHRA, CDR2 YSYEKL. The CDR3 length is 16 residues. Trimming left V 0 bases short and J 4 bases short, with 14 bases between. The CDR3 here is CASSQDLPSVPDTQYF. CDR3 coding DNA: TGCGCCAGCAGCCAAGATCTTCCTAGCGTCCCAGATACGCAGTATTTT.

This sequence joins TRBV2 and TRBJ1-4; TRBD1 agrees at 7 bases. This CDR3 is built from 17 residues. From germline, CDR1 is SNHLY and CDR2 FYNNEI. The ends lost 3 bases at V and 0 bases at J; junction bases unmatched: 7. CDR3 bases: TGTGCCAGCAGTGATCCCCACACAGGGGCAACTAATGAAAAACTGTTTTTT. Translating gives CASSDPHTGATNEKLFF.

This chain joins TRBV18 and TRBJ2-1, with D possibly matching TRBD2 (6 bases). V gave up 2 bases and J gave up 3 bases, with 14 bases separating them. This CDR3 comprises 16 residues. CDR1 is KGHSH and CDR2 is LQKENI in the germline V gene. CDR3 region: CASSPFRESFYNEQFF. The CDR3 DNA sequence: TGTGCCAGCTCACCATTCCGGGAGTCCTTCTACAATGAGCAGTTCTTC.

The chain couples TRBV6-1 to TRBJ2-3; D might be TRBD1 (7 bases). CDR1 is MNHNS, CDR2 SASEGT, per germline. Trimming cost V 4 bases and J 3 bases, with 14 bases left between them. This CDR3 is 15 amino acids long. The CDR3 region is CASSGRGTVTDTQYF. The CDR3 DNA follows: TGTGCCAGCAGTGGGAGGGGGACAGTTACAGATACGCAGTATTTT.

This clone was seen just once. The chain joins TRBV4-1 to TRBJ1-1, with D unresolved. Germline V CDR1 and CDR2: MGHRA, YSYEKL. V was pared by 1 base and J by 3 bases, with 6 bases between. The CDR3 has 13 amino acids. DNA of the CDR3: TGCGCCAGCAGCCAAGTGGGTTACACTGAAGCTTTCTTT. Amino acids: CASSQVGYTEAFF.

The rearrangement uses TRBV5-1 and TRBJ2-7, with 9 bases that match TRBD1. From germline, CDR1 is SGHRS and CDR2 YFSETQ. Trimming took 5 bases from V and 1 from J; bases not matched to a gene: 7. This CDR3 has 15 amino acids. Here the CDR3 reads CASSPGQGVSYEQYF. The CDR3 coding sequence is TGCGCCAGCAGTCCGGGACAGGGCGTTTCCTACGAGCAGTACTTC.

The J gene is TRBJ2-7, the V gene TRBV5-1, with D tentatively TRBD1 or TRBD2 (5 bases each). CDR1 is SGHRS and CDR2 is YFSETQ in the germline V gene. The V end lost 2 bases, the J end lost 2 bases, and 11 bases lay between the germline ends. The CDR3 has 14 amino acids. The CDR3 is CASSLTGAAYEQYF. The CDR3 nucleotides are TGCGCCAGCAGCTTAACCGGGGCCGCCTACGAGCAGTACTTC.

The V call is TRBV29-1, the J call TRBJ2-7; 7 bases map to TRBD1. The CDR3 extends over 14 amino acids. V gave up 1 base and J gave up 4 bases; unmatched junction bases: 7. In germline, CDR1 is SQVTM, CDR2 ANQGSEA. As DNA, the CDR3 is TGCAGCGTTGAAGCCGGGACAGAAAATTACGAGCAGTACTTC. It is translated as CSVEAGTENYEQYF.

The V and J genes are TRBV27 and TRBJ2-7, with 8 bases that match TRBD2. The V segment lost 2 bases and the J segment 2 bases; nucleotides outside the gene matches: 5. Per the germline V gene, CDR1 is MNHEY and CDR2 is SMNVEV (reference sequence). The CDR3 spans 15 residues. The CDR3 here is CASSLISAGAYEQYF. The CDR3 DNA sequence: TGTGCCAGCAGTTTAATCTCAGCGGGGGCCTACGAGCAGTACTTC.

About this clone itself: The junction shows a germline mismatch at one end, possibly a read error. V and J are TRBV10-1 and TRBJ2-7; 7 bases map to TRBD2. CDR3 length: 15 residues. In germline, CDR1 is WNHNN, CDR2 SYGVQD (reference sequence). The CDR3: CASSESAGISHEQYF. CDR3 sequence (DNA): TGCGCCAGCAGTGAGTCAGCGGGGATCTCCCACGAGCAGTACTTC.